Each of the 7 T cell receptor beta chains below was sequenced from the same sample in a study of T-cell memory formation after mild COVID-19 (dated by TCRdb to about 2021). The receptor library was made with 5' RACE. Sequencing was carried out with an Illumina NovaSeq 6000. The raw public reads went through TCRdb reprocessing: fastp at Q25, MiXCR clone calling, in-frame beta chains kept. For every CDR3 protein sequence, its rows merge into one entry that carries the most common genes and DNA. The sample contains 250,000 to 300,000 distinct CDR3 sequences, roughly 17% of them found a single time. 22% of the sample is taken by the ten largest. The specimen was PBMCs or a T cell subset sorted from them (not recorded which). These receptors originate from a man aged 18 to 29 who had mild COVID-19 (a few samples of this study predate the infection). The sample titles of this study are shuffled in the database, so cell type and time point are left out; the donor was told from shared clones.

The chain is built from TRBV4-1 and TRBJ1-2; no clear D. The CDR3 covers 14 residues. The germline V gene encodes CDR1 MGHRA and CDR2 YSYEKL. The V end lost 0 bases, the J end lost 8 bases, and 13 bases lay between the germline ends. CDR3 in DNA: TGCGCCAGCAGCCAAGATCGGGTTGCCGGGGGCTACACCTTC. Translation gives CASSQDRVAGGYTF.

This clonotype came up many times. The V call is TRBV2, the J call TRBJ1-5; D is uncertain. Germline lookup yields CDR1 SNHLY and CDR2 FYNNEI. V was trimmed by 0 bases and J by 3 bases, leaving 12 bases between them. This CDR3 has 16 amino acids. The CDR3 sequence is CASSEADDAVNQPQHF. The CDR3, as DNA: TGTGCCAGCAGTGAAGCCGACGACGCAGTCAATCAGCCCCAGCATTTT.

This clonotype was seen more than once but under ten times. This chain links TRBV4-1 with TRBJ1-4; TRBD1 matches 9 bases. Germline lookup yields CDR1 MGHRA and CDR2 YSYEKL. This CDR3 spans 20 amino acids. Unmatched junction bases numbered 18, after V lost 0 bases and J lost 7 bases. The CDR3 DNA reads TGCGCCAGCAGCCAAGATCTACAGGGGGCGGTTTACGTCTTAAGTGAAAAACTGTTTTTT. Encoded protein: CASSQDLQGAVYVLSEKLFF.

The chain joins TRBV20-1 to TRBJ1-2, with TRBD1 identical over 9 bases. With V trimmed by 7 bases and J by 4 bases, 13 bases remained unmatched. This CDR3 spans 15 amino acids. The germline V gene has CDR1 DFQATT and CDR2 SNEGSKA (reference sequence). Here the CDR3 DNA reads TGCAGTGGTCTACAATGGGACAGGGAAATCTATGGCTACACCTTC. This sequence encodes CSGLQWDREIYGYTF.

This clonotype has only a few counts. The chain employs TRBV4-3 and TRBJ2-2; TRBD2 matches 12 bases. The V gene's germline CDR1 is LGHNA and CDR2 YSLEER. The CDR3 sequence is 17 residues long. After removal of 4 bases from V and 4 bases from J, the junction contained 7 bases not matched to a gene. The CDR3, as DNA: TGCGCCAGCAGCCGGAAACTAGCGGGGGGTTTCACCGGGGAGCTGTTTTTT. This translates into CASSRKLAGGFTGELFF.

This clonotype has a handful of counts. This chain joins TRBV7-9 and TRBJ2-1, with D uncertain. Germline values: CDR1 SEHNR, CDR2 FQNEAQ (reference sequence). This CDR3 contains 13 residues. The V and J ends lost 4 bases and 6 bases respectively, with 10 bases between them. CDR3 nucleotides: TGTGCCAGCAGCTCCGGCTCCGGCAATGAGCAGTTCTTC. The encoded protein is CASSSGSGNEQFF.

The genes are TRBV29-1 and TRBJ2-1, with D possibly matching TRBD1 (6 bases). Germline CDR1 reads SQVTM; CDR2 reads ANQGSEA. CDR3 size: 14 residues. Trimming stripped 4 bases from V and 7 bases from J, with 17 bases between. Here the CDR3 DNA reads TGCAGCGTTGTAATCCAGGGGCTACTTAATGAGCAGTTCTTC. Translation: CSVVIQGLLNEQFF.